This T cell receptor beta chain derives from a study of T cells after posttransplantation cyclophosphamide. This clone has ten or more counts. What it binds is not known. Within the sample, other DNA sequences also encode this same CDR3. V trimming: 1 base; J trimming: 7 bases; junction bases outside the gene matches: 3. This CDR3 has 15 amino acids. Germline V gene lookup returns CDR1 LNHDA and CDR2 SQIVND (reference sequence). The table came from immunoSEQ multiplex PCR; TCRdb's copy has only in-frame clones and leaves some out. Sampling found about 39,000 clones, none seen once. The related graft donor's blood sample was taken on the day of bone marrow donation. Study findings and constraints: Later post-transplant blood repertoires were often dominated by donor CD8+ memory clones. Recipient CMV seropositivity and CMV reactivation strongly tracked TRB clonality. Tissue-infiltrating T cells from skin or gut overlapped little with blood T cells.

Sequenced material: PBMCs. The rearrangement uses TRBV19 and TRBJ2-1, with 11 bases lining up with TRBD2. This clonotype was sampled from a woman aged 50 to 60 in good health and a related stem cell transplant donor. CDR3 region: CASSIVAGGRNEQFF. In nucleotides, the CDR3 is TGTGCCAGTAGTATAGTAGCGGGGGGGCGGAATGAGCAGTTCTTC.